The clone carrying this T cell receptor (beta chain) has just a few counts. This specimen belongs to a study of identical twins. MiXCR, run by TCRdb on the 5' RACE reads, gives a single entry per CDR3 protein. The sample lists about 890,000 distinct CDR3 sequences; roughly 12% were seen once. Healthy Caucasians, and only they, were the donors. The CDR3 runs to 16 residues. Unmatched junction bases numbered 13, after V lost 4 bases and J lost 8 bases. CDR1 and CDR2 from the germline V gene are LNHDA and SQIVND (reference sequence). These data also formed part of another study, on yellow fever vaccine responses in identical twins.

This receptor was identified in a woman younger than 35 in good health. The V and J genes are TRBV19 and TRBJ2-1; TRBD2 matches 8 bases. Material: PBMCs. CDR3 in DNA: TGTGCCAGTAGTACCACTCTCCTAGCGGGTGGGGATGAGCAGTTCTTC. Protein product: CASSTTLLAGGDEQFF. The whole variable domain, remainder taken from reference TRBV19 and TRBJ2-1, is DGGITQSPKYLFRKEGQNVTLSCEQNLNHDAMYWYRQDPGQGLRLIYYSQIVNDFQKGDIAEGYSVSREKKESFPLTVTSAQKNPTAFYLCASSTTLLAGGDEQFFGPGTRLTVL.